These T cell receptor beta chains were read from a single sample in a study of shared clonotypes between healthy human individuals. The table came from immunoSEQ multiplex PCR; TCRdb's copy has only in-frame clones and leaves some out. The data hold some 500,000 clones, with 95% to 96% observed a single time. The sample consisted of naive CD4+ T cells sorted from blood. These receptors came from a woman aged 25-40 years in good health. Both conserved end residues are part of each CDR3. Each record gives: D gene, V gene, clone size, J gene, CDR3 length, CDR3 DNA, CDR3 protein. The D gene is left open where the match is weak. The size entry is marked missing in some rows and otherwise reads once, few, many or a size class.

NA,TRBV5-1,NA,TRBJ1-5,17,TGCGCCAGCAGCCCAACAGGGAGAGGGGATAGCAATCAGCCCCAGCATTTT,CASSPTGRGDSNQPQHF
TRBD1,TRBV15,NA,TRBJ2-5,16,TGTGCCACCAGCAGAGAACGGACAGGAGGAGGCAAGACCCAGTACTTC,CATSRERTGGGKTQYF
NA,TRBV6-8,NA,TRBJ1-5,11,TGTGCCAGCAGACCCCTCGGGGCCCAGCATTTT,CASRPLGAQHF
NA,TRBV28,once,TRBJ1-1,14,TGTGCCAGCAGCGGAGGACTGCCGAACACTGAAGCTTTCTTT,CASSGGLPNTEAFF
NA,TRBV7-8,NA,TRBJ2-7,13,TGTGCCAGCAGCTTAGAAACGACGGCCGAGCAGTACTTC,CASSLETTAEQYF
TRBD1,TRBV15,NA,TRBJ1-6,15,TGTGCCACCAGCAGGGAGACAGGGAATAATTCACCCCTCCACTTT,CATSRETGNNSPLHF
NA,TRBV7-8,NA,TRBJ2-1,12,TGTGCCAGCAGCTTCCAAGGCAGGGCCACCTTCTTC,CASSFQGRATFF
NA,TRBV5-1,NA,TRBJ2-5,11,TGCGCCAGCCGGCTAGGGGAGACCCAGTACTTC,CASRLGETQYF
NA,TRBV5-1,NA,TRBJ2-1,12,TGCGCCAGCAGCTTGGAGGGAAATGAGCAGTTCTTC,CASSLEGNEQFF
TRBD1,TRBV5-4,once,TRBJ1-4,17,TGTGCCAGCAGCAGGGGACAGGGGGTAGCAACTAATGAAAAACTGTTTTTT,CASSRGQGVATNEKLFF
NA,TRBV12-2,NA,TRBJ2-7,15,TGTGCAAGTCGCTTACCTAAAGACAGGGTCCACGAGCAGTACTTC,CASRLPKDRVHEQYF
TRBD1,TRBV10-3,NA,TRBJ2-3,15,TGTGCCATCAGAACCACAGGGGCGAGGGCAGATACGCAGTATTTT,CAIRTTGARADTQYF
TRBD2,TRBV5-4,NA,TRBJ2-3,13,TGTGCCCTTGCGGGAGGTTCGACAGATACGCAGTATTTT,CALAGGSTDTQYF
TRBD1,TRBV28,NA,TRBJ1-5,14,TGTGCCAGCAGTTTATGGGACAGGAGGCAGCCCCAGCATTTT,CASSLWDRRQPQHF
TRBD2,TRBV15,NA,TRBJ2-1,20,TGTGCCACCAGCAGGTCAGGGACCTGGACTAGCGGGAGGCCTTACAATGAGCAGTTCTTC,CATSRSGTWTSGRPYNEQFF
NA,TRBV5-1,NA,TRBJ1-1,14,TGCGCCAGCAGCAATGCAGGGGACCACACTGAAGCTTTCTTT,CASSNAGDHTEAFF
NA,TRBV25-1,NA,TRBJ2-3,14,TGTGCCAGCAGTGAATTTCTAGAGGTAGATACGCAGTATTTT,CASSEFLEVDTQYF
NA,TRBV27,NA,TRBJ2-2,13,TGTGCCAGCAGTTTTATTTACACCGGGGAGCTGTTTTTT,CASSFIYTGELFF
TRBD1,TRBV28,NA,TRBJ2-7,14,TGTGCCAGCAGTCCCTCGCTAACAGGGGGGAAGCAGTACTTC,CASSPSLTGGKQYF
TRBD2,TRBV27,NA,TRBJ2-3,14,TGTGCCAGCAGCGTAGCGGGGAGCACAGATACGCAGTATTTT,CASSVAGSTDTQYF
NA,TRBV18,NA,TRBJ1-2,12,TGTGCCAGCTCACCAGACAGGACCAAGCGAATCTTC,CASSPDRTKRIF
NA,TRBV18,NA,TRBJ2-2,15,TGTGCCAGCTCACCACGTGGCGGAAACACCGGGGAGCTGTTTTTT,CASSPRGGNTGELFF
NA,TRBV28,NA,TRBJ1-3,15,TGTGCCAGCAGTTTTCTCCAGGACCCAGGAAACACCATATATTTT,CASSFLQDPGNTIYF
TRBD1,TRBV6-1,NA,TRBJ1-3,14,TGTGCCAGCAGGGGACAGGGCTCTGGAAACACCATATATTTT,CASRGQGSGNTIYF
NA,TRBV19,once,TRBJ1-5,14,TGTGCCAGTAGAGATGACAGAAGCAATCAGCCCCAGCATTTT,CASRDDRSNQPQHF
NA,TRBV7-2,once,TRBJ2-7,14,TGTGCCAGCAGCTTAGAGGGATCCAGCTACGAGCAGTACTTC,CASSLEGSSYEQYF
NA,TRBV6-5,NA,TRBJ2-4,15,TGTGCCAGCAGTTCCGGACTGAGAGCCAAAAACATTCAGTACTTC,CASSSGLRAKNIQYF
TRBD1,TRBV7-8,once,TRBJ2-1,20,TGTGCCAGCAGCTTAGGCTCGGCGATTAGCGGCAGGGGGCTCAACAATGAGCAGTTCTTC,CASSLGSAISGRGLNNEQFF
NA,TRBV19,NA,TRBJ2-2,14,TGTGCCAGTAGTTCGGGCGCGGACACCGGGGAGCTGTTTTTT,CASSSGADTGELFF
NA,TRBV5-5,NA,TRBJ2-3,12,TGTGCCAGCAGCTTGCTAACAGATACGCAGTATTTT,CASSLLTDTQYF
TRBD1,TRBV7-8,NA,TRBJ2-5,14,TGTGCCAGCACCCCCATACAGGGGCGCGAGACCCAGTACTTC,CASTPIQGRETQYF
NA,TRBV18,NA,TRBJ1-5,15,TGTGCCAGCTCACCTTACCCCACTAGCAATCAGCCCCAGCATTTT,CASSPYPTSNQPQHF
NA,TRBV5-1,NA,TRBJ2-6,17,TGCGCCAGCAGCCTCCTAATACAAACTGGGGGGGCCAACGTCCTGACTTTC,CASSLLIQTGGANVLTF
NA,TRBV6-1,NA,TRBJ1-1,14,TGTGCCAGCAGTGAGGGAGTTAGGAACACTGAAGCTTTCTTT,CASSEGVRNTEAFF
NA,TRBV18,NA,TRBJ2-5,15,TGTGCCAGCTCACCACGTTCCTATGGGTTGGAGACCCAGTACTTC,CASSPRSYGLETQYF